The clone carrying this T cell receptor beta chain was picked up many times. Additional DNA sequences in this sample encode the identical CDR3. Germline trimming cut 5 bases from V and 4 bases from J; bases unmatched to any gene: 6. Germline V lookup: CDR1 SGHAT, CDR2 FQNNGV. CDR3 size: 14 residues. The source of the sample is a study of blood T cell repertoires in COVID-19. Study-wide context: Samples taken during acute and convalescent COVID-19 were collected in the United States, Italy and Spain.

Profiled with immunoSEQ multiplex PCR; TCRdb holds only in-frame clones, not every one. The sample holds fewer than 250,000 clones, about 83% seen once. The chain joins TRBV11-2 to TRBJ2-5; the match to TRBD1 covers 8 bases. This receptor was identified in a woman aged 45-60 years with active or convalescent COVID-19. The specimen sequenced was peripheral blood. The CDR3 loop reads CASSPGQGPETQYF. The CDR3 coding sequence is TGTGCCAGCAGCCCTGGACAGGGCCCAGAGACCCAGTACTTC. The entire variable domain, with the rest obtained from reference TRBV11-2 and TRBJ2-5, is as follows: EAGVAQSPRYKIIEKRQSVAFWCNPISGHATLYWYQQILGQGPKLLIQFQNNGVVDDSQLPKDRFSAERLKGVDSTLKIQPAKLEDSAVYLCASSPGQGPETQYFGPGTRLLVL.